This paragraph covers one TCR beta chain sequence. Its antigen is still unknown. No base quality values were provided; no much bigger clone lies one nucleotide off. Each collaborating institution followed its own protocols to collect whole blood in K2EDTA tubes. For TCRbeta analysis, collaborators shipped samples in one of three forms: frozen whole blood, isolated PBMCs, or DNA extracted from either of those sample types. This entry belongs to a study of blood T cell repertoires in COVID-19 (dated by TCRdb to 2020 to 2022). Study-level background: Samples covering the acute and convalescent phases of COVID-19 were provided by collaborators in the United States, Italy and Spain. The prospective study material was composed of cDNA or gDNA derived from T cells, B-cell-depleted T cells, or PBMCs. The dataset comprised deeply sampled blood TCRbeta repertoires from subjects exposed to, actively infected with, or recovered from COVID-19. The repertoires were made available in a free public database intended to serve as a resource for research on the immune response to SARS-CoV-2. The samples were drawn from the first 160 participants of the ongoing ImmuneRACE study and from 1,254 subjects provided by 6 global collaborators. Sample metadata almost always included a de-identified subject ID, COVID-19 status, age in years and sex. Where available, HLA class I and class II types were taken from metadata supplied by the sample provider and were not determined by assay-based typing. The full study reports these points: How much clinical and demographic metadata was included differed by source and by participant, and the metadata was provided uncurated.

According to the germline V gene (reference sequence), CDR1 reads MNHEY and CDR2 reads SMNVEV. V is shortened by 3 bases, J by 4 bases, and the region joining them spans 12 bases. Spanning cysteine to phenylalanine, the CDR3 consists of 14 amino acids. The read is trimmed to its CDR3 DNA, 42 bases read in frame from base 1. TCRbeta CDR3 regions were amplified from genomic DNA using the immunoSEQ Assay, a bias-controlled multiplex PCR. From the authors' description of their analysis: The number of nucleated cells in each sample was estimated from the amplification of reference gene primers within the assay. To quantify the absolute abundance of each unique TCRbeta CDR3 rearrangement, sequence reads were collapsed and filtered. Productive Simpson clonality was computed per sample as the square root of Simpson's diversity index over productive rearrangements. TCRdb obtained this table from immuneACCESS and retained in-frame rearrangements with V and J assigned. These tables miss some clones; where compared with another copy, unresolved V genes account for less than half of the shortfall, and the remainder is unexplained. V and J calls and clone size come straight from that table; D and trimming were deduced from the DNA. The sample profile shows about 110,000 clones; more than 75% of them were found once. Clones ranked in the top ten supply 3% to 4% of the sample.

The chain is assembled from TRBV27 and TRBJ1-2, and TRBD1 may be the D gene, going by 6 matching bases. The sequence was obtained from a middle-aged man with acute or convalescent COVID-19. The sequenced sample was peripheral blood. Here is the DNA: TGTGCCAGCAGTTTCCCGGGACACCTCTATGGCTACACCTTC. It translates to CASSFPGHLYGYTF.